A selection of T cell receptor beta chains follows, all from one sample in a study of CD8 T cells in ankylosing spondylitis. TCRdb reprocessed the 5' RACE reads via MiXCR and lists one record per CDR3 protein. Of fewer than 130,000 distinct CDR3 sequences listed, around 24% are singletons. The material sequenced was synovial fluid, either unsorted or a sorted T cell fraction (not recorded which). The receptors shown here come from a male donor with ankylosing spondylitis. CDR3s include the opening cysteine and the closing phenylalanine or tryptophan. A D gene is named only where the DNA matches it firmly. Size is omitted from some rows. Given values are once, few, many or a class for expanded clones.

D	size	V	J	DNA	CDR3
NA	many	TRBV6-1	TRBJ2-5	TGTGCCAGCAGTCCACCCGGCAGATTAGAGACCCAGTACTTC	CASSPPGRLETQYF
NA	NA	TRBV10-3	TRBJ2-1	TGTGCCATCAATGAAGGGGAACATGAGCAGTTCTTC	CAINEGEHEQFF
TRBD2	few	TRBV3-1	TRBJ2-1	TGTGCCAGCAGCCGGGACTATGGTGAGCAGTTCTTC	CASSRDYGEQFF
NA	NA	TRBV5-1	TRBJ1-1	TGCGCCAGCAGTGAGGGCATGAACACTGAAGCTTTCTTT	CASSEGMNTEAFF
NA	many	TRBV20-1	TRBJ2-5	TGCAGTGCTAGCCTTGCGGGGTACCAAGAGACCCAGTACTTC	CSASLAGYQETQYF
NA	many	TRBV20-1	TRBJ2-5	TGCAGTGCTAGGGGGATAGAGACCCAGTACTTC	CSARGIETQYF
NA	NA	TRBV30	TRBJ1-4	TGTGCCTGGAGTCCAGGGTCTTGGAGGAAGGAAAAACTGTTTTTT	CAWSPGSWRKEKLFF
NA	few	TRBV20-1	TRBJ2-7	TGCAGTGCTAGAGAACCCGTCGGGGGCTACGAGCAGTACTTC	CSAREPVGGYEQYF
TRBD1	once	TRBV27	TRBJ1-5	TGTGCCAGCAGTTTCAGGGGGGATAGCAATCAGCCCCAGCATTTT	CASSFRGDSNQPQHF
NA	few	TRBV3-1	TRBJ2-4	TGTGCCAGCAGCCGAAGCGGGCCGCCGGGAAACATTCAGTACTTC	CASSRSGPPGNIQYF
TRBD2	NA	TRBV9	TRBJ2-1	TGTGCCAGCAGCGTGACTTGGACTAGCGGGGGTAATGAGCAGTTCTTC	CASSVTWTSGGNEQFF
NA	NA	TRBV29-1	TRBJ1-1	TGCAGCGTCCGGGACGGGGATGAAGCTTTCTTT	CSVRDGDEAFF
NA	few	TRBV12-3/TRBV12-4	TRBJ2-7	TGTGCCAGCAGGGCTACGGAATTATCCTACGAGCAGTACTTC	CASRATELSYEQYF
NA	NA	TRBV20-1	TRBJ1-2	TGCAGTGCAAAAAGACAGTCTAACTATGGCTACACCTTC	CSAKRQSNYGYTF
TRBD2	few	TRBV7-2	TRBJ2-4	TGTGCCAGCAGCTCGGGACTAGCGGGAGGATATCAGTACTTC	CASSSGLAGGYQYF
NA	NA	TRBV15	TRBJ2-1	TGTGCCACCACCTCCGGGATCCTGAGCTCCTACAATGAGCAGTTCTTC	CATTSGILSSYNEQFF
TRBD1	few	TRBV10-1	TRBJ1-1	TGCGCCAGCAGTGAACCCGGGACAGCGAACACTGAAGCTTTCTTT	CASSEPGTANTEAFF
TRBD2	few	TRBV27	TRBJ2-5	TGTGCCAGCAGACCTAGCGGGAGGTCGGGGGAGACCCAGTACTTC	CASRPSGRSGETQYF
TRBD2	once	TRBV20-1	TRBJ2-7	TGCAGTGCTAGAGTAGCGGGAGGATTCTACGAGCAGTACTTC	CSARVAGGFYEQYF
NA	NA	TRBV27	TRBJ2-2	TGTGCCAGCAGTTTAGTAACCGGGGAGCTGTTTTTT	CASSLVTGELFF
NA	few	TRBV11-2	TRBJ2-7	TGTGCCAGCAGTCTACTCCGTTCCTACGAGCAGTACTTC	CASSLLRSYEQYF
TRBD1	NA	TRBV18	TRBJ2-1	TGTGCCAGCTCGCGGGACAGGGGGGACGATGAGCAGTTCTTC	CASSRDRGDDEQFF
TRBD1	many	TRBV24-1	TRBJ2-7	TGTGCCACCAGGACTGACAGGGGAAACTACGAGCAGTACTTC	CATRTDRGNYEQYF
NA	few	TRBV20-1	TRBJ2-5	TGCAGTGCTACAAACCAAGAGACCCAGTACTTC	CSATNQETQYF
TRBD1	NA	TRBV18	TRBJ1-1	TGTGCCAGCTCACCACCGGGTCAGGGGGGATTTGACGCTTTCTTT	CASSPPGQGGFDAFF
NA	many	TRBV7-8	TRBJ1-5	TGTGCCAGCAGCTTAGCGGTGCCGCCCCAGCATTTT	CASSLAVPPQHF
NA	once	TRBV2	TRBJ2-5	TGTGCCAGCAGTGAAAAGAGGCGACAAGAGACCCAGTACTTC	CASSEKRRQETQYF
TRBD1	many	TRBV19	TRBJ1-2	TGTGCCAGTAGTACCACGGGACAGGGAGCTGGCTACACCTTC	CASSTTGQGAGYTF
TRBD2	NA	TRBV7-6	TRBJ2-1	TGTGCCAGCAGCGGTGGGGGGGTTACCTCCTACAATGAGCAGTTCTTC	CASSGGGVTSYNEQFF
TRBD2	NA	TRBV29-1	TRBJ2-5	TGCAGCGTTCGGACTAGCGGGAGTGAGACCCAGTACTTC	CSVRTSGSETQYF
NA	NA	TRBV10-2	TRBJ2-1	TGCGCCAGCAGTGAGGGTGGGGGCCTTGGGGGCAATGAGCAGTTCTTC	CASSEGGGLGGNEQFF
NA	NA	TRBV19	TRBJ2-6	TGTGCCAGTAGTCCAAAGACAGGCACTGGGGCCAACGTCCTGACTTTC	CASSPKTGTGANVLTF
TRBD2	few	TRBV30	TRBJ2-7	TGTGCCATGGGGACGACTAGCGGGTTCTACGAGCAGTACTTC	CAMGTTSGFYEQYF
NA	few	TRBV3-1	TRBJ2-5	TGTGCCAGCAGCCAAGGGATTTATATGGCCCAGTACTTC	CASSQGIYMAQYF
NA	NA	TRBV15	TRBJ2-1	TGTGCCACCAGCAGAGATCGAAGCGCCAATACGTACAATGAGCAGTTCTTC	CATSRDRSANTYNEQFF
NA	few	TRBV5-1	TRBJ2-3	TGCGCCAGCAGCTTGGCCCCCGGAAGCGGGAGCACAGATACGCAGTATTTT	CASSLAPGSGSTDTQYF
TRBD2	NA	TRBV24-1	TRBJ2-2	TGTGCCACCCAACCTCGGCTAGCGGGAAAGGCGAACACCGGGGAGCTGTTTTTT	CATQPRLAGKANTGELFF
NA	NA	TRBV7-2	TRBJ2-1	TGTGCCAGCAGCTTGTTCTTGGATGAGCAGTTCTTC	CASSLFLDEQFF
NA	NA	TRBV4-2	TRBJ1-2	TGTGCCAGCAGCGACGTGGACAGATCTTTTGGCTACACCTTC	CASSDVDRSFGYTF
NA	many	TRBV6-5	TRBJ2-2	TGTGCCAGCAGTTACTCGGGGGTAGCCGGGGAGCTGTTTTTT	CASSYSGVAGELFF